This T cell receptor (beta chain) was recovered during a study of blood T cell repertoires in COVID-19. Across the whole study: Acute-phase and convalescent COVID-19 samples originated in the United States, Italy and Spain.

Followed over time, Seattle patients had been enrolled while infection was active. Original processing notes: Reference gene primers were amplified, and this amplification served to estimate nucleated cell counts. Produced via immunoSEQ multiplex PCR; TCRdb's table is partial and in-frame only. D and trimming come from the DNA, and the V and J calls and clone size come from that table. Of about 120,000 clones listed, 90% are singletons. This clone was seen only a few times. Germline values: CDR1 GTSNPN, CDR2 SVGIG (reference sequence). This CDR3 is 15 amino acids long. V was pared by 5 bases and J by 2 bases, with 6 bases of the junction left unmatched.

The sequence was collected from a man aged 60-69 years with COVID-19, enrolled during active disease. Specimen: peripheral blood. This rearrangement joins TRBV30 to TRBJ2-1, with 10 bases fitting TRBD2. CDR3 amino acids: CAWGRLAGPYNEQFF. The CDR3, as DNA: TGTGCCTGGGGGAGACTAGCGGGCCCCTACAATGAGCAGTTCTTC.